The TCR beta chain under discussion was sequenced for a study of post-analysis software for immune sequencing data. About the research overall: Patients with relapsing-remitting, secondary progressive and progressive-relapsing multiple sclerosis courses were all represented. Study conclusions and caveats: The normalized Chao1 diversity of multiple sclerosis patients was significantly lower than that of controls.

Included in the TCR beta cDNA libraries were unique molecular identifiers. TCRdb called the PCR reads again in MiXCR, with one record for every CDR3 protein. The sample has 350,000 to 450,000 distinct CDR3 sequences, about a third seen once; the top ten hold around an eighth. This clonotype was counted a few times. Its antigen is not identified. The sequencing sample was made of blood. The TCR sequence derives from a girl aged 5-17 years with multiple sclerosis.

As DNA, the CDR3 is TGTGCCAGCAGCCAAGTCCGGGCTGGTAATGAGCAGTTCTTC. This sequence encodes CASSQVRAGNEQFF. The chain has TRBV3-1 and TRBJ2-1; D remains ambiguous. CDR3 size: 14 residues. The V end lost 1 base, the J end lost 7 bases, and 11 bases lay between the germline ends. Germline CDR1 and CDR2: LGHDT and YNNKEL (reference sequence).